This TCR beta chain is from a study of T cells after yellow fever vaccination. Remarks on this clonotype: Germline is not matched at one junction end, which may reflect a read error.

The CDR3 length is 15 residues. The germline gives CDR1 ENHRY, CDR2 SYGVKD. TCRdb reanalysed the 5' RACE reads using MiXCR and keeps one entry per CDR3 protein. The sample consists of 500,000 to 550,000 distinct CDR3 sequences, roughly a fifth of them appearing once. This material consisted of PBMCs, taken around 3 weeks after the first yellow fever vaccination. The rearrangement uses TRBV10-3 and TRBJ1-5; D gene ambiguous. The receptor was derived from a man younger than 35 who received the YFV17D yellow fever vaccine. The CDR3 DNA reads as TGTTCCATCAGTGCGGACCTGATCAGCAATCAGCCCCAGCATTTT. Protein product: CSISADLISNQPQHF.